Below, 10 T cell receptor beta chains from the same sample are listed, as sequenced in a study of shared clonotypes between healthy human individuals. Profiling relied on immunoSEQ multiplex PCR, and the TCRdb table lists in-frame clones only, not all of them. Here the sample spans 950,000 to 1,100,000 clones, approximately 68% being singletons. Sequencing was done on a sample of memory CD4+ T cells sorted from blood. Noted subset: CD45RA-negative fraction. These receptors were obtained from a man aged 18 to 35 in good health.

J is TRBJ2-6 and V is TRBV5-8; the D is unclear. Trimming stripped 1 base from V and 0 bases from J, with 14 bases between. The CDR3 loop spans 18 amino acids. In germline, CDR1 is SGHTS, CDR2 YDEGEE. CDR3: CASSLPPKLSSGANVLTF. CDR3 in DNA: TGTGCCAGCAGCTTGCCGCCGAAACTGAGCTCTGGGGCCAACGTCCTGACTTTC.

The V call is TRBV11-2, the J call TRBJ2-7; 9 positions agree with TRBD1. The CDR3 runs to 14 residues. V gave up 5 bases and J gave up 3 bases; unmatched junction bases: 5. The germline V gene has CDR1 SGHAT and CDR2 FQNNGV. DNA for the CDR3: TGTGCCAGCAGCCTTGGACAGGGGTACTACGAGCAGTACTTC. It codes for CASSLGQGYYEQYF.

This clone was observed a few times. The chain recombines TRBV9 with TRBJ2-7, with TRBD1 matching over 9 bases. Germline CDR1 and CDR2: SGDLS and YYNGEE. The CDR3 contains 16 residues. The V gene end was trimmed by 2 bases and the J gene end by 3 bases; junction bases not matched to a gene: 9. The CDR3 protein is CASSVPKGTGSYEQYF. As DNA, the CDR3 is TGTGCCAGCAGCGTCCCTAAGGGGACAGGGAGCTACGAGCAGTACTTC. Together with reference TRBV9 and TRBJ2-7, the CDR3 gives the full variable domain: DSGVTQTPKHLITATGQRVTLRCSPRSGDLSVYWYQQSLDQGLQFLIQYYNGEERAKGNILERFSAQQFPDLHSELNLSSLELGDSALYFCASSVPKGTGSYEQYFGPGTRLTVT.

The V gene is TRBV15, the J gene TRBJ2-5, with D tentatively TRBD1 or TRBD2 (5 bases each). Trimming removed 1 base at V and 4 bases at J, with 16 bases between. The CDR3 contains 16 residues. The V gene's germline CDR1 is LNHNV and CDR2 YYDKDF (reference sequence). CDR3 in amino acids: CATSRGGGSGAETQYF. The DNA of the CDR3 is TGTGCCACCAGCAGAGGGGGCGGGTCCGGGGCAGAGACCCAGTACTTC.

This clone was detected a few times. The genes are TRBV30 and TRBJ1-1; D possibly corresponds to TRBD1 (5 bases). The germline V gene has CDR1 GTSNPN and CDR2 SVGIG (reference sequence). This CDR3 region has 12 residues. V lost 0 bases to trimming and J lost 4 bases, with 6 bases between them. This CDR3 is CAWSVQATEAFF. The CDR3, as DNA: TGTGCCTGGAGTGTACAGGCCACTGAAGCTTTCTTT.

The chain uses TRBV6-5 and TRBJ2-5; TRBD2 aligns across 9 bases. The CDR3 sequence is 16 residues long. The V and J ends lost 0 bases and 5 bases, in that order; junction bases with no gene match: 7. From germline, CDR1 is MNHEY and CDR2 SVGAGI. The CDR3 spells CASSYSAGGPGETQYF. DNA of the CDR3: TGTGCCAGCAGTTACTCTGCGGGAGGGCCGGGTGAGACCCAGTACTTC.

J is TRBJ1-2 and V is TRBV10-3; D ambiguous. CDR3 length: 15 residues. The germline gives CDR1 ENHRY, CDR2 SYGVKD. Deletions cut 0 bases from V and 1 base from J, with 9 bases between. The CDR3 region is CAISESGSYNYGYTF. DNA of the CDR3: TGTGCCATCAGTGAGTCAGGGAGCTATAACTATGGCTACACCTTC.

This CDR3 is CATRGEIAYEQYF. The CDR3 DNA reads as TGTGCCACCAGGGGGGAAATTGCCTACGAGCAGTACTTC. The chain employs TRBV19 and TRBJ2-7; TRBD1 is a possible D gene (7 bases). Trimming took off 10 bases at V and 2 bases at J, with 15 bases between the two ends. Germline V gene sequence: CDR1 LNHDA, CDR2 SQIVND (reference sequence). This CDR3 spans 13 amino acids.

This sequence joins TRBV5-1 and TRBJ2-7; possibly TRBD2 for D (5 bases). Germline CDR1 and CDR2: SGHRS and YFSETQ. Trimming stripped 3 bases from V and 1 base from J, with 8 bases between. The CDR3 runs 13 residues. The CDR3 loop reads CASSYTSSYEQYF. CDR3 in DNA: TGCGCCAGCAGCTACACTAGTTCCTACGAGCAGTACTTC.

DNA of the CDR3: TGTGCCAGTACCCCGGGGTGGAGCACCGGGGAGCTGTTTTTT. Its protein product is CASTPGWSTGELFF. The rearrangement joins TRBV19 to TRBJ2-2; TRBD2 might be the D (5 bases). Germline CDR1 reads LNHDA; CDR2 reads SQIVND (reference sequence). The CDR3 consists of 14 residues. V gave up 7 bases and J gave up 4 bases, with 13 bases separating them. Complete variable domain (other parts from reference TRBV19 and TRBJ2-2): DGGITQSPKYLFRKEGQNVTLSCEQNLNHDAMYWYRQDPGQGLRLIYYSQIVNDFQKGDIAEGYSVSREKKESFPLTVTSAQKNPTAFYLCASTPGWSTGELFFGEGSRLTVL.